The 15 T cell receptor beta chains presented below share a single source sample, sequenced in a study of spatial heterogeneity in lung cancer (dated by TCRdb to about 2019). Libraries were prepared through 5' RACE. Sequenced using a NextSeq 500. Using fastp trimming at Q25 and MiXCR clonotype assembly, TCRdb reanalyzed the public sequencing data and kept in-frame beta chains. Here each entry gathers all rows of one CDR3 protein and keeps the most common genes and DNA. Here the sample has about 5,800 distinct CDR3 sequences; around an eighth occur a single time. Just over 20% of the sample is held by the ten biggest clonotypes. The time point tag for this specimen amounts to: sample taken at primary tumor resection. Here the sequenced sample was normal lung tissue next to the tumor, taken at surgery. The receptors derive from a female donor with early-stage non-small cell lung cancer.

The CDR3 spells CASSEAGATDTQYF. The CDR3 coding sequence is TGTGCCAGCAGTGAAGCGGGCGCCACAGATACGCAGTATTTT. The V gene is TRBV6-4, the J gene TRBJ2-3, with a tentative D call TRBD2 (6 bases). Germline CDR1 and CDR2: MRHNA and SNTAGT. The V gene lost 3 bases and the J gene lost 2 bases, with 9 bases spanning the gap. CDR3 length: 14 amino acids.

By share of the sample, this clonotype is medium-sized. J is TRBJ2-2 and V is TRBV19; D not certain. Looked up from germline, CDR1 is LNHDA and CDR2 is SQIVND (reference sequence). Between the trimmed V and J ends, which lost 0 bases and 1 base, there was a span of 3 bases. CDR3 length: 14 amino acids. The DNA of the CDR3 is TGTGCCAGTAGTATAGACCGGAACACCGGGGAGCTGTTTTTT. It translates to CASSIDRNTGELFF.

This chain links TRBV2 with TRBJ1-1, with D perhaps TRBD1 (5 bases). Trimming removed 3 bases from V and 5 bases from J, with 10 bases in between. Germline values: CDR1 SNHLY, CDR2 FYNNEI. The length of the CDR3 is 13 residues. The CDR3 DNA reads TGTGCCAGCAGTGATCGGCCAGGGACTGAAGCTTTCTTT. Amino acid sequence: CASSDRPGTEAFF.

The table lists this clonotype with many counts. The chain couples TRBV27 to TRBJ2-1; D assignment may be TRBD1 or TRBD2 (6 bases each). The CDR3 consists of 12 residues. Looked up from germline, CDR1 is MNHEY and CDR2 is SMNVEV (reference sequence). V was cut by 5 bases and J by 8 bases, with 10 bases left in between. The CDR3 nucleotides are TGTGCCAGCAGTAAAGGGGGGTATGAGCAGTTCTTC. Protein: CASSKGGYEQFF.

This clonotype is medium-sized (0.01 to 0.1%). The chain recombines TRBV11-3 with TRBJ2-1; perhaps TRBD1 as D (6 bases). From germline, CDR1 is SGHNT and CDR2 YENEEA. CDR3 size: 15 residues. Trimming stripped 5 bases from V and 4 bases from J, with 15 bases between. In DNA form, the CDR3 reads TGTGCCAGCAGCCCGACAGGAATGAGATACAATGAGCAGTTCTTC. Encoded protein: CASSPTGMRYNEQFF.

On this clonotype itself: A much larger clone lies one base from this, so it may be a read error. V and J are TRBV28 and TRBJ1-3, with 7 bases matching TRBD1. The germline CDR1 and CDR2 sequences are MDHEN and SYDVKM. After removal of 4 bases from V and 9 bases from J, the junction contained 18 bases not matched to a gene. CDR3 length: 17 amino acids. Here the CDR3 DNA reads TGTGCCAGCAGTTCCCTAAGGTCCGGGTCAGGGGGTTTCACCATATATTTT. As protein: CASSSLRSGSGGFTIYF.

This clonotype was observed a handful of times. This chain connects TRBV7-2 to TRBJ1-5, with D perhaps matching TRBD1 (6 bases). The CDR3 totals 15 residues. Deletions cut 1 base from V and 3 bases from J, with 10 bases between. Germline CDR1 is SGHTA and CDR2 is FQGNSA. The CDR3 DNA reads TGTGCCAGCAGCTTAGGGGGGGCCACCAATCAGCCCCAGCATTTT. It is translated as CASSLGGATNQPQHF.

The table lists this clonotype with many counts. V and J are TRBV6-2 or TRBV6-3 and TRBJ1-2, with D uncertain. Germline V CDR1 and CDR2: MNHEY, SVGEGT. V was shortened by 3 bases and J by 5 bases, with 10 bases between the two germline ends. The CDR3 contains 13 residues. This CDR3 is CASSYLDIYGYTF. The CDR3 DNA reads as TGTGCCAGCAGTTATCTCGACATTTATGGCTACACCTTC.

This clonotype has a count of ten or more. This chain links TRBV5-4 with TRBJ2-1; 9 nucleotides agree with TRBD1. This CDR3 is 15 amino acids long. Trimming cost V 4 bases and J 7 bases; bases outside gene matches: 9. Germline CDR1 and CDR2: SGHNT and YYREEE (reference sequence). This CDR3 reads CASSQKGTGMNEQFF. In DNA form, the CDR3 reads TGTGCCAGCAGCCAGAAGGGGACAGGGATGAATGAGCAGTTCTTC.

This clonotype was recorded many times. The rearrangement uses TRBV27 and TRBJ2-1, with D unresolved. The length of the CDR3 is 17 residues. Trimming stripped 0 bases from V and 1 base from J, with 13 bases between. Germline CDR1 is MNHEY and CDR2 is SMNVEV (reference sequence). CDR3 DNA: TGTGCCAGCAGTTTATCTCCGATAACAAAGTCCTACAATGAGCAGTTCTTC. It encodes CASSLSPITKSYNEQFF.

By share of the sample, this clonotype is medium-sized (0.01 to 0.1%). V gene TRBV7-2 combines with J gene TRBJ2-6, with TRBD1 as a possible D gene (6 bases). V was pared by 0 bases and J by 4 bases, with 10 bases between. The CDR3 has 16 amino acids. The germline CDR1 and CDR2 sequences are SGHTA and FQGNSA. CDR3 in DNA: TGTGCCAGCAGCTTAGCTCAGGGGACCGGGGCCAACGTCCTGACTTTC. It translates to CASSLAQGTGANVLTF. Drawing the rest from reference TRBV7-2 and TRBJ2-6, the complete variable domain is GAGVSQSPSNKVTEKGKDVELRCDPISGHTALYWYRQSLGQGLEFLIYFQGNSAPDKSGLPSDRFSAERTGGSVSTLTIQRTQQEDSAVYLCASSLAQGTGANVLTFGAGSRLTVL.

This clonotype qualifies as medium-sized (0.01 to 0.1%). The genes are TRBV12-3 or TRBV12-4 and TRBJ1-1, with no clear D. Trimming removed 6 bases at V and 0 bases at J, with 8 bases between. The CDR3 totals 13 residues. The CDR3 here is CASSDILNTEAFF. CDR3 DNA sequence: TGTGCCAGCAGCGACATATTGAACACTGAAGCTTTCTTT.

The genes are TRBV4-3 and TRBJ1-6, with 9 positions matching TRBD1. CDR1 is LGHNA, CDR2 YSLEER, per germline. The CDR3 extends over 15 amino acids. V dropped 2 bases and J dropped 9; count of bases not matched to a gene: 5. DNA for the CDR3: TGCGCCAGCAGCCAACGGACAGGGGTAATTTCACCCCTCCACTTT. Translated: CASSQRTGVISPLHF.

By share, this clonotype counts as medium-sized. The chain uses TRBV3-1 and TRBJ1-4, with unresolved D. Trimming removed 4 bases at V and 8 bases at J, with 5 bases between. The CDR3 totals 11 residues. CDR1 and CDR2 (germline): LGHDT, YNNKEL (reference sequence). The CDR3 nucleotides are TGTGCCAGCAGCCCTGGGGAAAAACTGTTTTTT. Translating gives CASSPGEKLFF. The full variable domain, its missing parts supplied by reference TRBV3-1 and TRBJ1-4, is DTAVSQTPKYLVTQMGNDKSIKCEQNLGHDTMYWYKQDSKKFLKIMFSYNNKELIINETVPNRFSPKSPDKAHLNLHINSLELGDSAVYFCASSPGEKLFFGSGTQLSVL.

This clonotype was seen many times. V and J are TRBV2 and TRBJ2-5; no reliable D call. The CDR3 runs 14 residues. Germline CDR1 reads SNHLY; CDR2 reads FYNNEI. V was cut by 1 base and J by 8 bases, with 14 bases left in between. CDR3 residues: CASSEGGYGNTQYF. CDR3 nucleotide sequence: TGTGCCAGCAGTGAAGGCGGCTACGGAAATACCCAGTACTTC. Using reference TRBV2 and TRBJ2-5 for the parts outside the CDR3, the full variable domain is EPEVTQTPSHQVTQMGQEVILRCVPISNHLYFYWYRQILGQKVEFLVSFYNNEISEKSEIFDDQFSVERPDGSNFTLKIRSTKLEDSAMYFCASSEGGYGNTQYFGPGTRLLVL.